The next 6 T cell receptor beta chains were all read from a single sample in a study of blood T cell repertoires in COVID-19. Profiled with immunoSEQ multiplex PCR; TCRdb holds only in-frame clones, not every one. The repertoire has 66,000 or so clones, 86% of them found once; the top ten carry 6.9%. The sample comprised peripheral blood. These receptors all come from a man aged 50 to 59 with active COVID-19.

The chain couples TRBV18 to TRBJ1-6, with 10 bases that match TRBD1. V lost 8 bases, J lost 7 bases, and 8 bases stayed unmatched. This CDR3 region has 15 residues. Germline lookup yields CDR1 KGHSH and CDR2 LQKENI. As DNA, the CDR3 is TGTGCCAGCGGGCGCGGGACAGGGGAAAATTCACCCCTCCACTTT. This translates into CASGRGTGENSPLHF.

This clone was counted a single time. CDR3 bases: TGTGCCAGCAGCTTAGACGGGTACTACAATGAGCAGTTCTTC. Its protein is CASSLDGYYNEQFF. This chain joins TRBV7-9 and TRBJ2-1; D not certain. Trimming removed 1 base at V and 3 bases at J, with 7 bases between. Per the germline V gene, CDR1 is SEHNR and CDR2 is FQNEAQ (reference sequence). The CDR3 is 14 residues long.

The V and J genes are TRBV5-6 and TRBJ2-3; TRBD2 aligns across 10 bases. The V gene's germline CDR1 is SGHDT and CDR2 YYEEEE. The junction had 9 bases not matched to a gene; V was cut back by 3 bases and J by 5 bases. The CDR3 covers 16 residues. This chain's CDR3 is CASSSLAGGSKDTQYF. The CDR3 DNA sequence: TGTGCCAGCAGCTCCTTAGCGGGAGGTAGTAAAGATACGCAGTATTTT.

This chain links TRBV3-1 (or the pseudogene TRBV3-2) with TRBJ2-5, with TRBD2 matching over 8 bases. The germline V gene encodes CDR1 LGHDT and CDR2 YNNKEL (reference sequence). Trimming at V came to 4 bases and at J to 5 bases, leaving 6 bases not matched to a gene. CDR3 length: 14 amino acids. CDR3 protein: CASSPGGTRETQYF. For the CDR3, the DNA is TGTGCCAGCAGCCCCGGGGGGACTAGGGAGACCCAGTACTTC.

The V gene is TRBV27, the J gene TRBJ1-1; D might be TRBD1 (6 bases). The CDR3 loop spans 15 amino acids. CDR1 is MNHEY, CDR2 SMNVEV, per germline (reference sequence). Trimming shortened V by 5 bases and J by 1 base, and 14 bases separated the two germline ends. The CDR3 bases are TGTGCCAGCAGTCAATTTGGACAGCCGAACACTGAAGCTTTCTTT. This gives the protein CASSQFGQPNTEAFF.

This sequence joins TRBV5-6 and TRBJ1-2, with TRBD1 as a possible D gene (6 bases). CDR3 length: 14 amino acids. Germline V gene lookup returns CDR1 SGHDT and CDR2 YYEEEE. Between the trimmed V and J ends, which lost 4 bases and 8 bases, there was a span of 18 bases. The CDR3 loop is CASSPIQQGSGYTF. In nucleotides, the CDR3 is TGTGCCAGCAGCCCAATCCAACAGGGAAGCGGCTACACCTTC.